The clone carrying this TCR beta chain was picked up many times. Its antigen is as yet unknown. The data were taken from a study of T cells after yellow fever vaccination. CDR1 is MDHEN, CDR2 SYDVKM, per germline. The V and J ends lost 7 bases and 6 bases respectively, with 14 bases between them. This CDR3 spans 13 amino acids. They built TCR cDNA with 5'RACE template switching, a step that put in a universal primer site and UMIs. TCRdb reprocessed the 5' RACE reads with MiXCR, giving one entry per CDR3 protein. The table has 510,000 or so distinct CDR3 sequences, over 15% seen once; the top ten hold about 13%. Regarding the study as a whole: Booster sampling recovered most clones from primary vaccination (around 96% CD4, 88% CD8).

The chain couples TRBV28 to TRBJ2-3; no reliable D call. The source material was PBMCs, sampled 15 days after the yellow fever booster vaccination. The receptor was derived from a man aged 25-40 years who received the YFV17D yellow fever vaccine. The CDR3 nucleotides are TGTGCCAGCACTCTCCTCTCAAGGGATACGCAGTATTTT. This encodes CASTLLSRDTQYF.